This T cell receptor (beta chain) was sequenced for a study of T cell responses to AZD1222 COVID-19 vaccine. Study conclusions and caveats: Baseline serology detected seropositivity in only six or seven AZD1222 recipients.

The V gene's germline CDR1 is SNHLY and CDR2 FYNNEI. CDR3 length: 15 amino acids. The V segment lost 6 bases and the J segment 3 bases; nucleotides outside the gene matches: 6. Comment on this clone: The antigen remains undetermined.

Clones were read by immunoSEQ multiplex PCR, and TCRdb kept only the in-frame ones, dropping some. The sample shows more than 150,000 clones, 85% to 95% of them seen only once. The genes are TRBV2 and TRBJ1-5; TRBD1 agrees at 9 bases. The sequencing here drew on peripheral blood, taken 28 days after the second AZD1222 dose. This receptor was taken from an adult who received the AZD1222 COVID-19 vaccine. The CDR3 spells CASRAGTGINQPQHF. Here the CDR3 DNA reads TGTGCCAGCAGGGCCGGGACAGGGATCAATCAGCCCCAGCATTTT.